Shown below are 21 T cell receptor beta chains from a single sample sequenced in a study of cytomegalovirus exposure and HLA in healthy donors. This table comes from immunoSEQ multiplex PCR, and its TCRdb copy is limited to in-frame clones, with some not included. The sample shows 150,000 to 200,000 clones, 70% to 90% of them seen only once. Sequenced sample: PBMCs. These receptors all come from a man aged 25-45 years in good health and CMV-seropositive.

The rearrangement links TRBV4-1 to TRBJ2-7; TRBD1 might be the D (6 bases). The germline V and J ends were trimmed by 1 base and 4 bases, with 14 bases remaining between them. In germline, CDR1 is MGHRA, CDR2 YSYEKL. The CDR3 totals 15 residues. CDR3 nucleotide sequence: TGCGCCAGCAGCCAAGGGATAACAGGGTTATACGAGCAGTACTTC. It yields the protein CASSQGITGLYEQYF.

The rearrangement uses TRBV19 and TRBJ1-5, with no clear D. The CDR3 runs 14 residues. The V end lost 5 bases, the J end lost 10 bases, and 18 bases lay between the germline ends. Germline loops: CDR1 LNHDA, CDR2 SQIVND (reference sequence). In DNA, the CDR3 is TGTGCCAGTAGTGACTTGGGTCACGCCGGCCCCCAGCATTTT. Protein product: CASSDLGHAGPQHF.

This sequence joins TRBV4-1 and TRBJ2-7; the match to TRBD1 covers 9 bases. The CDR3 covers 14 residues. With 7 bases clipped from V and 3 bases from J, the junction kept 7 bases outside the gene matches. Germline CDR1 is MGHRA and CDR2 is YSYEKL. This CDR3 reads CASTPGTGIYEQYF. CDR3 nucleotides: TGCGCCAGCACCCCCGGGACAGGGATCTACGAGCAGTACTTC.

The J gene is TRBJ2-7, the V gene TRBV5-1, with TRBD2 matching over 13 bases. This CDR3 comprises 16 residues. The germline gives CDR1 SGHRS, CDR2 YFSETQ. V was clipped by 4 bases and J by 7 bases; unmatched bases: 11. CDR3 in DNA: TGCGCCAGCAGCCGAAGACTAGCGGGGGGAATTGAGGAGCAGTACTTC. The encoded protein is CASSRRLAGGIEEQYF.

V is TRBV15 and J is TRBJ2-7, with 7 bases identical to TRBD1. The CDR3 spans 15 residues. With 0 bases clipped from V and 3 bases from J, the junction kept 5 bases outside the gene matches. Germline lookup yields CDR1 LNHNV and CDR2 YYDKDF (reference sequence). The CDR3 DNA sequence: TGTGCCACCAGCAGAGATTTAGGGACAGTCTACGAGCAGTACTTC. It codes for CATSRDLGTVYEQYF.

A single count supports this clone. In DNA form, the CDR3 reads TGTGCCAGCAGTTTATCCAGGGCCCACGAGCAGTACTTC. Residues: CASSLSRAHEQYF. The chain combines TRBV27 with TRBJ2-7, with TRBD1 as a possible D gene (5 bases). The germline V gene encodes CDR1 MNHEY and CDR2 SMNVEV (reference sequence). Trimming removed 0 bases at V and 5 bases at J, with 8 bases between. CDR3 size: 13 residues.

The genes are TRBV7-8 and TRBJ2-3; the D gene is possibly TRBD2 (5 bases). This CDR3 comprises 14 residues. V lost 1 base, J lost 0 bases, and 5 bases lay in between. The germline V gene encodes CDR1 SGHVS and CDR2 FQNEAQ. CDR3 sequence: CASSLGTSTDTQYF. In DNA form, the CDR3 reads TGTGCCAGCAGCTTAGGGACTAGCACAGATACGCAGTATTTT.

V usage is TRBV13 and J usage is TRBJ1-6; 7 bases fit TRBD1. CDR3 size: 17 residues. Germline-derived CDR1 and CDR2 are PRHDT and FYEKMQ (reference sequence). The V segment lost 11 bases and the J segment 10 bases; nucleotides outside the gene matches: 23. CDR3 bases: TGTGCCTTTCAAGACAGGGCTAAGTTGGGGTCTTCCTCACCCCTCCACTTT. This translates into CAFQDRAKLGSSSPLHF.

J is TRBJ1-4 and V is TRBV4-3; 7 bases are shared with TRBD1. V lost 2 bases and J lost 6; bases outside the gene matches: 6. The CDR3 totals 15 residues. The germline gives CDR1 LGHNA, CDR2 YSLEER. In DNA, the CDR3 is TGCGCCAGCAGCCAAAGCGGGCAGGGGGATGAAAAACTGTTTTTT. Amino acids: CASSQSGQGDEKLFF.

The V gene is TRBV6-5, the J gene TRBJ2-7; the match to TRBD2 covers 14 bases. Germline V lookup: CDR1 MNHEY, CDR2 SVGAGI. The CDR3 totals 15 residues. Germline trimming cut 6 bases from V and 3 bases from J; bases unmatched to any gene: 4. CDR3: CASSHGTSGGYEQYF. CDR3 sequence (DNA): TGTGCCAGCAGCCATGGGACTAGCGGGGGCTACGAGCAGTACTTC.

The rearrangement uses TRBV7-9 and TRBJ1-2; 7 bases match TRBD1. The germline V gene has CDR1 SEHNR and CDR2 FQNEAQ (reference sequence). There are 16 residues in the CDR3. Unmatched junction bases numbered 14, after V lost 5 bases and J lost 5 bases. CDR3 residues: CASSEGVIGTAYGYTF. The DNA of the CDR3 is TGTGCCAGCAGCGAAGGCGTTATCGGGACAGCTTATGGCTACACCTTC.

As concerns this clone: Distinct nucleotide sequences in the sample also encode this CDR3. The chain is built from TRBV23-1 and TRBJ2-2; possible D gene TRBD1, 6 bases. TRBV23-1 is an open reading frame whose function is uncertain. V dropped 6 bases and J dropped 2 bases, with 13 bases sitting between them. This CDR3 has 15 residues. In DNA, the CDR3 is TGCGCCAGCAGATTAGGACAGATCAACACCGGGGAGCTGTTTTTT. As protein: CASRLGQINTGELFF.

The V call is TRBV2, the J call TRBJ2-4; a weak D match, TRBD2 (5 bases). The CDR3 extends over 16 amino acids. Germline V CDR1 and CDR2: SNHLY, FYNNEI. V lost 7 bases and J lost 1, with 17 bases in between. The CDR3 region is CASTDGPRGAKNIQYF. In nucleotides, the CDR3 is TGTGCCAGCACGGACGGTCCCCGAGGGGCCAAAAACATTCAGTACTTC.

This chain joins TRBV6-5 and TRBJ1-2; 9 nucleotides align to TRBD1. V shed 5 bases, J shed 7 bases, and the junction held 5 bases outside the gene matches. The CDR3 contains 13 residues. Germline CDR1 is MNHEY and CDR2 is SVGAGI. The DNA of the CDR3 is TGTGCCAGCAGTGAAACAGGGGGCTTTGGCTACACCTTC. This sequence encodes CASSETGGFGYTF.

The V gene is TRBV7-9, the J gene TRBJ1-4, with D uncertain. The V end was cut by 5 bases, the J end by 8 bases, with 15 bases between. The CDR3 covers 14 residues. CDR1 and CDR2 from the germline V gene are SEHNR and FQNEAQ (reference sequence). The CDR3 region has the DNA TGTGCCAGCAGCCCACGAGACAACCTAGAAAAACTGTTTTTT. Translating it yields CASSPRDNLEKLFF.

CDR3 region: CASSQSGQPNQPQHF. CDR3 nucleotides: TGCGCCAGCAGCCAATCCGGACAGCCCAATCAGCCCCAGCATTTT. The chain combines TRBV4-3 with TRBJ1-5; a possible D gene is TRBD1 (6 bases). CDR1 and CDR2 (germline): LGHNA, YSLEER. The V and J ends lost 2 bases and 3 bases respectively, with 11 bases between them. The CDR3 covers 15 residues.

Details on this clone: The same CDR3 can be traced to other DNA sequences in this sample. In DNA form, the CDR3 reads TGTGCCAGCAGTTACAGCAGGGATCAGCCCCAGCATTTT. The encoded protein is CASSYSRDQPQHF. The chain combines TRBV6-5 with TRBJ1-5, with a weak D call TRBD1 (5 bases). Trimming removed 2 bases from V and 5 bases from J, with 7 bases in between. The CDR3 is 13 amino acids. CDR1 and CDR2 from the germline V gene are MNHEY and SVGAGI.

This clone appeared a single time. The chain has TRBV4-1 and TRBJ1-1; TRBD1 is a possible D gene (5 bases). The CDR3 is made up of 16 amino acids. Germline CDR1 MGHRA, CDR2 YSYEKL. V was cut by 1 base and J by 1 base, with 13 bases left in between. CDR3 coding DNA: TGCGCCAGCAGCCAAGGTCACAGGAGGGAGAACACTGAAGCTTTCTTT. Translating gives CASSQGHRRENTEAFF.

V is TRBV9 and J is TRBJ2-3, with 10 bases that match TRBD2. V lost 3 bases and J lost 0; bases outside the gene matches: 4. CDR1 and CDR2 from the germline V gene are SGDLS and YYNGEE. The length of the CDR3 is 16 residues. CDR3 DNA: TGTGCCAGCAGCGGCCAGACTAGCGGGAGCACAGATACGCAGTATTTT. Protein: CASSGQTSGSTDTQYF.

V and J are TRBV10-3 and TRBJ1-3; 7 positions agree with TRBD1. CDR3 length: 16 residues. V lost 4 bases to trimming and J lost 0 bases; unmatched junction nucleotides: 6. Germline CDR1 reads ENHRY; CDR2 reads SYGVKD. CDR3 nucleotide sequence: TGTGCCATCAGTGGACAGGGAGCTTACTCTGGAAACACCATATATTTT. Translated: CAISGQGAYSGNTIYF.

The sample holds one count of this clone. The rearrangement links TRBV6-5 to TRBJ2-2, with D possibly matching TRBD1 (6 bases). CDR1 and CDR2 from the germline V gene are MNHEY and SVGAGI. CDR3 length: 16 amino acids. V lost 0 bases and J lost 7, with 15 bases in between. This chain's CDR3 is CASSYSSGERIGELFF. CDR3 in DNA: TGTGCCAGCAGTTACTCGTCAGGGGAGCGGATCGGGGAGCTGTTTTTT.